These 30 T cell receptor beta chains share one sample of origin, sequenced in a study of OX40 agonist ivuxolimab in advanced cancers. Assay: immunoSEQ multiplex PCR; the TCRdb copy retains only in-frame clones and omits some. The sample records tens of thousands of clones, approximately 86% being singletons. Sample: CD4+ or CD8+ T cells sorted from blood, taken in a trial of the OX40 agonist ivuxolimab. The receptor source for this set is an adult with an advanced solid tumor such as melanoma, head and neck, liver or kidney cancer.

This clone is termed medium-sized. The chain couples TRBV15 to TRBJ1-1; D unresolved. This CDR3 has 16 residues. V was trimmed by 0 bases and J by 4 bases, leaving 15 bases between them. CDR1 and CDR2 from the germline V gene are LNHNV and YYDKDF (reference sequence). CDR3 loop: CATSRDWETAGTEAFF. The CDR3, as DNA: TGTGCCACCAGCAGAGATTGGGAGACGGCGGGCACTGAAGCTTTCTTT.

This chain joins TRBV6-4 and TRBJ2-2, with a tentative D call TRBD1 (6 bases). V was trimmed by 5 bases and J by 3 bases, leaving 10 bases between them. Germline assignment: CDR1 MRHNA and CDR2 SNTAGT. This CDR3 contains 14 residues. In DNA, the CDR3 is TGTGCCAGCAGTCTGGGGGCGGACACCGGGGAGCTGTTTTTT. Translating it yields CASSLGADTGELFF.

There are a few counts of this clone. The CDR3 region has the DNA TGTGCCAGCACTGATAGATATACGCAGTATTTT. Protein: CASTDRYTQYF. The chain links TRBV28 to TRBJ2-3; D is undetermined. V lost 7 bases to trimming and J lost 7 bases, with 9 bases between them. In germline, CDR1 is MDHEN, CDR2 SYDVKM. This CDR3 comprises 11 residues.

This chain connects TRBV7-2 to TRBJ2-6; D gene uncertain. Trimming left V 5 bases short and J 4 bases short, with 9 bases between. Germline lookup yields CDR1 SGHTA and CDR2 FQGNSA. The CDR3 contains 14 residues. The CDR3 DNA follows: TGTGCCAGCAGCCGCCCCGAAGGGGCCAACGTCCTGACTTTC. Translating it yields CASSRPEGANVLTF.

The sample holds one count of this clone. The chain's CDR3 is CASNYLYQDRVNTEAFF. DNA for the CDR3: TGTGCCAGCAACTATTTATACCAGGACAGGGTGAACACTGAAGCTTTCTTT. The V gene is TRBV5-4, the J gene TRBJ1-1; TRBD1 agrees at 8 bases. The junction had 13 bases not matched to a gene; V was cut back by 6 bases and J by 0 bases. Germline V CDR1 and CDR2: SGHNT, YYREEE (reference sequence). This CDR3 region has 17 residues.

V and J are TRBV9 and TRBJ2-1, with D possibly being TRBD1 (6 bases). V was shortened by 0 bases and J by 5 bases, with 24 bases between the two germline ends. The CDR3 contains 19 residues. Germline assignment: CDR1 SGDLS and CDR2 YYNGEE. The CDR3 DNA reads TGTGCCAGCAGCGTAGAGGGATTGGTGGGGGCATTCGGAGACAATGAGCAGTTCTTC. Translated: CASSVEGLVGAFGDNEQFF.

V is TRBV7-9 and J is TRBJ2-1, with 11 positions matching TRBD1. The CDR3 is 15 amino acids. Germline CDR1 is SEHNR and CDR2 is FQNEAQ (reference sequence). J gave up 6 bases and V 5 bases, and 6 bases lay outside the gene matches. The CDR3 reads CASSAGQGGVNEQFF. The CDR3 DNA reads TGTGCCAGCAGCGCGGGACAGGGGGGTGTCAATGAGCAGTTCTTC.

The chain couples TRBV30 to TRBJ1-6; 7 nucleotides agree with TRBD1. The CDR3 extends over 16 amino acids. CDR1 and CDR2 from the germline V gene are GTSNPN and SVGIG (reference sequence). V shed 5 bases and J 6 bases; nucleotides not matched to a gene: 13. CDR3 amino acids: CAWPGDRACGNSPLHF. CDR3 nucleotide sequence: TGTGCCTGGCCCGGAGACAGGGCGTGTGGTAATTCACCCCTCCACTTT.

The V gene is TRBV6-5, the J gene TRBJ1-3; D not certain. Germline V gives CDR1 MNHEY, CDR2 SVGAGI. V was clipped by 4 bases and J by 0 bases, with 7 bases between them. The CDR3 is made up of 14 amino acids. CDR3 in DNA: TGTGCCAGCAGTTCCCAGAGCTCTGGAAACACCATATATTTT. Protein sequence: CASSSQSSGNTIYF.

The chain links TRBV7-2 to TRBJ2-2; D gene unclear. Looked up from germline, CDR1 is SGHTA and CDR2 is FQGNSA. V gave up 5 bases and J gave up 14 bases, with 15 bases separating them. This CDR3 is 12 amino acids long. The CDR3 loop is CASSIGPGVLFF. The CDR3 nucleotides read TGTGCCAGCAGCATAGGCCCTGGGGTTCTGTTTTTT.

This clone was detected a few times. The chain has TRBV5-1 and TRBJ1-1; 7 bases are a match to TRBD1. Germline-derived CDR1 and CDR2 are SGHRS and YFSETQ. CDR3 length equals 16 residues. V dropped 3 bases and J dropped 2; count of bases not matched to a gene: 10. CDR3 nucleotide sequence: TGCGCCAGCAGCTCGACCCGGGACAGCCTTAACACTGAAGCTTTCTTT. It is translated as CASSSTRDSLNTEAFF.

J is TRBJ1-5 and V is TRBV4-2; possibly TRBD1 for D (6 bases). The germline CDR1 and CDR2 sequences are LGHNA and YNFKEQ. The CDR3 runs 17 residues. Between the trimmed V and J ends, which lost 0 bases and 4 bases, there was a span of 16 bases. CDR3 in DNA: TGTGCCAGCAGCCAAGAGTCAAGGGGGTCCCAAAATCAGCCCCAGCATTTT. It translates to CASSQESRGSQNQPQHF.

This clone was seen once. This chain uses TRBV5-6 with TRBJ1-2; D unresolved. The length of the CDR3 is 15 residues. V dropped 0 bases and J dropped 7 bases, with 16 bases sitting between them. Germline-derived CDR1 and CDR2 are SGHDT and YYEEEE. The CDR3 region has the DNA TGTGCCAGCAGCTTGGTTGGTAGGGAGAAGGGTGGCTACACCTTC. This encodes CASSLVGREKGGYTF.

The chain carries TRBV7-2 and TRBJ2-5; D unresolved. CDR1 is SGHTA, CDR2 FQGNSA, per germline. Trimming took off 1 base at V and 2 bases at J, with 8 bases between the two ends. CDR3 length: 14 residues. As DNA, the CDR3 is TGTGCCAGCAGCTTAGGTGCGAGGCAAGAGACCCAGTACTTC. This gives the protein CASSLGARQETQYF.

This chain links TRBV10-1 with TRBJ2-7, with D perhaps TRBD1 or TRBD2 (6 bases each). The CDR3 consists of 15 residues. CDR1 WNHNN and CDR2 SYGVQD come from the germline V gene (reference sequence). V was trimmed by 6 bases and J by 6 bases, leaving 21 bases between them. CDR3 bases: TGCGCCAGCAGGGAGGGGGACTTCCGATTCGTCGAGCAGTACGTC. This translates into CASREGDFRFVEQYV.

The V gene is TRBV7-9, the J gene TRBJ2-1; D is unclear. CDR1 and CDR2 from the germline V gene are SEHNR and FQNEAQ (reference sequence). CDR3 length: 15 amino acids. V was trimmed by 5 bases and J by 2 bases, leaving 13 bases between them. For the CDR3, the DNA is TGTGCCAGCAGCGAATCGGCGGTTACCTACAATGAGCAGTTCTTC. It translates to CASSESAVTYNEQFF.

J is TRBJ2-5 and V is TRBV7-2; no reliable D call. CDR3 length: 14 residues. Trimming took off 2 bases at V and 2 bases at J, with 9 bases between the two ends. Germline values: CDR1 SGHTA, CDR2 FQGNSA. The CDR3 DNA is TGTGCCAGCAGCTTAATTTGGGTGCAAGAGACCCAGTACTTC. It is translated as CASSLIWVQETQYF.

This clone was recorded a few times. The chain uses TRBV6-5 and TRBJ2-7; 7 bases map to TRBD1. Trimming took 4 bases from V and 2 from J; bases not matched to a gene: 11. Germline V lookup: CDR1 MNHEY, CDR2 SVGAGI. The CDR3 length is 16 residues. CDR3 in DNA: TGTGCCAGCAGTTTTCTATATCGGACAGGCACCTACGAGCAGTACTTC. It codes for CASSFLYRTGTYEQYF.

The rearrangement uses TRBV6-5 and TRBJ1-5, with TRBD1 identical over 12 bases. Trimming removed 4 bases from V and 5 bases from J; junction bases left unmatched: 3. The CDR3 has 15 amino acids. Germline V gives CDR1 MNHEY, CDR2 SVGAGI. The CDR3 reads CASSSGTGGYQPQHF. In DNA form, the CDR3 reads TGTGCCAGCAGTTCCGGGACAGGGGGCTATCAGCCCCAGCATTTT.

This chain connects TRBV14 to TRBJ2-1; 16 bases line up with TRBD2. Losses at the gene ends were 4 bases for V and 8 bases for J; bases not matched to a gene: 11. Per the germline V gene, CDR1 is SGHDN and CDR2 is FVKESK. There are 18 residues in the CDR3. The CDR3 DNA reads as TGTGCCAGCAGCCTTTTCCCCGGGACTAGCGGGAGGGCCCATGAGCAGTTCTTC. Translation: CASSLFPGTSGRAHEQFF. Using reference TRBV14 and TRBJ2-1 for the parts outside the CDR3, the full variable domain is EAGVTQFPSHSVIEKGQTVTLRCDPISGHDNLYWYRRVMGKEIKFLLHFVKESKQDESGMPNNRFLAERTGGTYSTLKVQPAELEDSGVYFCASSLFPGTSGRAHEQFFGPGTRLTVL.

This chain links TRBV6-1 with TRBJ2-2, with 9 nucleotides matching TRBD1. Germline lookup yields CDR1 MNHNS and CDR2 SASEGT. Losses at the gene ends were 6 bases for V and 6 bases for J; bases not matched to a gene: 8. The CDR3 extends over 15 amino acids. CDR3 protein: CASREPGQGAGELFF. CDR3 sequence (DNA): TGTGCCAGCAGGGAGCCGGGACAGGGAGCCGGGGAGCTGTTTTTT.

The chain employs TRBV7-6 and TRBJ1-5; the D gene is possibly TRBD1 (5 bases). Germline V lookup: CDR1 SGHVS, CDR2 FNYEAQ. V was pared by 1 base and J by 6 bases, with 13 bases between. The length of the CDR3 is 15 residues. The CDR3 loop is CASSLGLTAGQPQHF. In DNA form, the CDR3 reads TGTGCCAGCAGCTTAGGTCTGACAGCAGGTCAGCCCCAGCATTTT. Together with reference TRBV7-6 and TRBJ1-5, the CDR3 gives the full variable domain: GAGVSQSPRYKVTKRGQDVALRCDPISGHVSLYWYRQALGQGPEFLTYFNYEAQQDKSGLPNDRFSAERPEGSISTLTIQRTEQRDSAMYRCASSLGLTAGQPQHFGDGTRLSIL.

This sequence joins TRBV19 and TRBJ2-7; 8 bases line up with TRBD1. The CDR3 is 14 residues long. Germline V CDR1 and CDR2: LNHDA, SQIVND (reference sequence). The trim removed 5 bases at V and 2 bases at J, leaving 5 bases unmatched. CDR3 loop: CASSSGTGAYEQYF. Written as DNA, the CDR3 is TGTGCCAGTAGTTCCGGGACAGGAGCCTACGAGCAGTACTTC.

The chain uses TRBV6-5 and TRBJ2-3, with 12 bases that match TRBD2. Germline CDR1 and CDR2: MNHEY and SVGAGI. Trimming removed 8 bases from V and 2 bases from J; junction bases left unmatched: 5. There are 15 residues in the CDR3. CDR3 region: CASHGLAGHTDTQYF. DNA of the CDR3: TGTGCCAGCCACGGACTAGCGGGACACACAGATACGCAGTATTTT.

This chain joins TRBV30 and TRBJ1-1, with D maybe TRBD1 (5 bases). The CDR3 runs 14 residues. V was trimmed by 5 bases and J by 3 bases, leaving 16 bases between them. The germline gives CDR1 GTSNPN, CDR2 SVGIG (reference sequence). This CDR3 reads CAWHLRDSDTEAFF. DNA of the CDR3: TGTGCCTGGCACCTCCGGGACTCGGACACTGAAGCTTTCTTT.

The chain employs TRBV14 and TRBJ1-2, with 9 bases lining up with TRBD1. After removal of 2 bases from V and 3 bases from J, the junction contained 7 bases not matched to a gene. Germline V gene lookup returns CDR1 SGHDN and CDR2 FVKESK. CDR3 length equals 16 residues. CDR3 nucleotides: TGTGCCAGCAGCCAAAACAGGGGGCACGGACACTATGGCTACACCTTC. Its protein is CASSQNRGHGHYGYTF. The full variable domain, in which reference TRBV14 and TRBJ1-2 provide the parts outside the CDR3, is EAGVTQFPSHSVIEKGQTVTLRCDPISGHDNLYWYRRVMGKEIKFLLHFVKESKQDESGMPNNRFLAERTGGTYSTLKVQPAELEDSGVYFCASSQNRGHGHYGYTFGSGTRLTVV.

The V and J genes are TRBV7-6 and TRBJ1-3; 8 bases are a match to TRBD1. The CDR3 has 15 amino acids. Germline-derived CDR1 and CDR2 are SGHVS and FNYEAQ. V lost 5 bases and J lost 0; bases outside the gene matches: 3. CDR3 DNA sequence: TGTGCCAGCAGCCAAGGACAGGGCTCTGGAAACACCATATATTTT. The encoded protein is CASSQGQGSGNTIYF. The full variable domain, in which reference TRBV7-6 and TRBJ1-3 provide the parts outside the CDR3, is GAGVSQSPRYKVTKRGQDVALRCDPISGHVSLYWYRQALGQGPEFLTYFNYEAQQDKSGLPNDRFSAERPEGSISTLTIQRTEQRDSAMYRCASSQGQGSGNTIYFGEGSWLTVV.

The chain couples TRBV5-6 to TRBJ2-7; 9 nucleotides align to TRBD2. This CDR3 region has 15 residues. J gave up 5 bases and V 7 bases, and 13 bases lay outside the gene matches. CDR1 SGHDT and CDR2 YYEEEE come from the germline V gene. The CDR3 bases are TGTGCCAGCTTTTCCGGGACTAGCTCTCTGAACGAGCAGTACTTC. This encodes CASFSGTSSLNEQYF.

The chain is built from TRBV19 and TRBJ2-3; 8 bases match TRBD2. Germline loops: CDR1 LNHDA, CDR2 SQIVND (reference sequence). The CDR3 length is 16 residues. With 2 bases clipped from V and 0 bases from J, the junction kept 4 bases outside the gene matches. Here the CDR3 reads CASSISSGGSTDTQYF. Here the CDR3 DNA reads TGTGCCAGTAGTATATCCAGCGGGGGTAGCACAGATACGCAGTATTTT.

The chain carries TRBV5-6 and TRBJ1-1; D remains unclear. Germline CDR1 SGHDT, CDR2 YYEEEE. The V gene lost 1 base and the J gene lost 4 bases, with 14 bases spanning the gap. This CDR3 contains 15 residues. As DNA, the CDR3 is TGTGCCAGCAGCTTGTTGCGGGAGAAGGGCACTGAAGCTTTCTTT. It is translated as CASSLLREKGTEAFF.